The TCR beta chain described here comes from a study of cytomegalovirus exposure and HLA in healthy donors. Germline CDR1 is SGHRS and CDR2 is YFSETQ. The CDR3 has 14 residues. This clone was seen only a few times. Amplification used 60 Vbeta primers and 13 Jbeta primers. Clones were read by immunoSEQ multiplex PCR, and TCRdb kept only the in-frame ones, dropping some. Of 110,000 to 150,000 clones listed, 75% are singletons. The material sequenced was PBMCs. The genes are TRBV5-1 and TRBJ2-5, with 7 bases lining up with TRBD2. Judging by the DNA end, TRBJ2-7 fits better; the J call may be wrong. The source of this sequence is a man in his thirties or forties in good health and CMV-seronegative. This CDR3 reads CASSPGGGYYEQYF. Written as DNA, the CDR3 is TGCGCCAGCAGCCCCGGGGGAGGGTACTACGAGCAGTACTTC.